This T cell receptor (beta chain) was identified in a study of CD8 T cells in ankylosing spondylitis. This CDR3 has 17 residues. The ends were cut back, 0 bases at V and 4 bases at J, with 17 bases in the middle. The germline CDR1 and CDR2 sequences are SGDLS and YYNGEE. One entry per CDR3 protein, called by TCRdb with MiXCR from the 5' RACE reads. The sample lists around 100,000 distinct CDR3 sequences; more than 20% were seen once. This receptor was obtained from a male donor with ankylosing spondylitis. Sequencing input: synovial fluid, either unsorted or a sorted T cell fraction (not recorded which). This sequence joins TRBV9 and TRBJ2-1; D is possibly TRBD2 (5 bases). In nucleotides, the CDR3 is TGTGCCAGCAGCGTAGCTACGGCGGGCCCAGTATACAATGAGCAGTTCTTC. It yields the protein CASSVATAGPVYNEQFF.